Below are 10 T cell receptor beta chains sequenced from a single sample in a study of blood T cell repertoires in COVID-19. This table comes from immunoSEQ multiplex PCR, and its TCRdb copy is limited to in-frame clones, with some not included. The sample has about 210,000 clones, 80% seen once; the top ten hold approximately 6.9%. Sequencing was performed on peripheral blood. Receptors were obtained from a man in his 60s with acute or convalescent COVID-19.

The chain uses TRBV7-2 and TRBJ1-5; D is unresolved. The CDR3 consists of 14 residues. Trimming cost V 4 bases and J 2 bases, with 9 bases left between them. Germline V lookup: CDR1 SGHTA, CDR2 FQGNSA. DNA for the CDR3: TGTGCCAGCAGCTCGTACGGGGGCAATCAGCCCCAGCATTTT. Its protein is CASSSYGGNQPQHF.

This chain links TRBV6-5 with TRBJ1-3; D is unresolved. The V end lost 5 bases, the J end lost 3 bases, and 11 bases lay between the germline ends. CDR1 and CDR2 (germline): MNHEY, SVGAGI. This CDR3 comprises 14 residues. This chain's CDR3 is CASSTGRDGNTIYF. CDR3 coding DNA: TGTGCCAGCAGTACCGGGAGGGATGGAAACACCATATATTTT.

The CDR3 region is CASSLIENTEAFF. CDR3 in DNA: TGTGCCAGCAGCTTAATAGAGAACACTGAAGCTTTCTTT. The gene calls are TRBV7-3 and TRBJ1-1, with no clear D. Germline-derived CDR1 and CDR2 are SGHTA and FQGTGA. CDR3 length: 13 residues. Trimming removed 1 base at V and 1 base at J, with 4 bases between.

V and J are TRBV30 and TRBJ2-3; 11 bases fit TRBD2. The CDR3 totals 15 residues. Looked up from germline, CDR1 is GTSNPN and CDR2 is SVGIG (reference sequence). CDR3 region: CAGGSSGRLGDTQYF. Here the CDR3 DNA reads TGTGCTGGAGGGTCTAGCGGGAGGTTGGGAGATACGCAGTATTTT.

This chain joins TRBV11-3 and TRBJ2-3, with TRBD2 identical over 9 bases. Germline CDR1 and CDR2: SGHNT and YENEEA. Trimming removed 5 bases from V and 4 bases from J; junction bases left unmatched: 7. The CDR3 sequence is 15 residues long. CDR3 residues: CASSPRGGVADTQYF. CDR3 nucleotides: TGTGCCAGCAGCCCCCGCGGGGGGGTAGCAGATACGCAGTATTTT.

This sequence joins TRBV5-1 and TRBJ2-1, with TRBD1 matching over 10 bases. This CDR3 spans 15 amino acids. V was clipped by 3 bases and J by 6 bases; unmatched bases: 6. Per the germline V gene, CDR1 is SGHRS and CDR2 is YFSETQ. This chain's CDR3 is CASSYGTGVGNEQFF. In DNA, the CDR3 is TGCGCCAGCAGCTATGGGACAGGGGTTGGCAATGAGCAGTTCTTC.

The chain is built from TRBV2 and TRBJ1-5; D is ambiguous. This CDR3 comprises 15 residues. V was trimmed by 3 bases and J by 0 bases, leaving 9 bases between them. Germline CDR1 is SNHLY and CDR2 is FYNNEI. CDR3 loop: CASSEQDYSNQPQHF. The CDR3 DNA reads as TGTGCCAGCAGTGAGCAGGATTATAGCAATCAGCCCCAGCATTTT.

The CDR3 here is CAISPGQGGGNTIYF. The DNA for the CDR3 is TGTGCCATCAGCCCGGGACAGGGGGGTGGAAACACCATATATTTT. The V gene is TRBV10-3, the J gene TRBJ1-3, with 11 bases fitting TRBD1. V lost 6 bases to trimming and J lost 3 bases; unmatched junction nucleotides: 4. Germline V gene data show CDR1 as ENHRY and CDR2 as SYGVKD. The CDR3 runs 15 residues.

The CDR3 reads CASSPQQGAEAFF. In nucleotides, the CDR3 is TGTGCCAGCAGCCCCCAGCAGGGCGCTGAAGCTTTCTTT. The chain carries TRBV11-2 and TRBJ1-1, with a tentative D call TRBD1 (5 bases). Germline V gene sequence: CDR1 SGHAT, CDR2 FQNNGV. Trimming took off 5 bases at V and 6 bases at J, with 13 bases between the two ends. The CDR3 totals 13 residues.

This chain connects TRBV4-3 to TRBJ2-2; the D gene is possibly TRBD2 (6 bases). Trimming removed 0 bases at V and 1 base at J, with 24 bases between. The CDR3 runs to 21 residues. The germline V gene encodes CDR1 LGHNA and CDR2 YSLEER. CDR3: CASSQEIAYRDSYLNTGELFF. The CDR3 coding sequence is TGCGCCAGCAGCCAAGAGATCGCCTACCGGGACTCCTACTTGAACACCGGGGAGCTGTTTTTT.